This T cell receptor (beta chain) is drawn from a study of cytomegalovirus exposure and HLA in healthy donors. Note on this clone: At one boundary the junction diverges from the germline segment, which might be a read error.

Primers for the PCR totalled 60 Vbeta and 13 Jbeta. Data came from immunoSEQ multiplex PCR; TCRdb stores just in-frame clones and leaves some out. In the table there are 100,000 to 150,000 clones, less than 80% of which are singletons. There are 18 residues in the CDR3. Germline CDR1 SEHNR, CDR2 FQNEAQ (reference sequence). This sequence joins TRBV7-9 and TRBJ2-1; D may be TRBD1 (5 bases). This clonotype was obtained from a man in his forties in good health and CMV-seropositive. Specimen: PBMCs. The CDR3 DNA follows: TGTTCCAGCAGCTTAAACGTCCTTGGCAGGGCCCTAAGAGCTGAGCAGTTCTTC. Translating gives CSSSLNVLGRALRAEQFF.